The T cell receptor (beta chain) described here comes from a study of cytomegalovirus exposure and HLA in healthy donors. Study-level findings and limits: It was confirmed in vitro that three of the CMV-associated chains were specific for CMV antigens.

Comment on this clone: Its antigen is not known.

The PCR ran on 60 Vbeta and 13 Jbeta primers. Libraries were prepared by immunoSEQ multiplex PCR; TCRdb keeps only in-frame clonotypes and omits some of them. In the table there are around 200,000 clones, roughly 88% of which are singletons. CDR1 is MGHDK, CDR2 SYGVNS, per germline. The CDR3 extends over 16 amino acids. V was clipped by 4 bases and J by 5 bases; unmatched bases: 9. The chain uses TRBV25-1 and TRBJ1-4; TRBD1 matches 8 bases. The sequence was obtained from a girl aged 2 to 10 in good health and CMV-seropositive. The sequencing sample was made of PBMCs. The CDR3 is CASSASGQGRNEKLFF. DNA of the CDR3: TGTGCCAGCAGTGCTTCTGGACAGGGCAGAAATGAAAAACTGTTTTTT.